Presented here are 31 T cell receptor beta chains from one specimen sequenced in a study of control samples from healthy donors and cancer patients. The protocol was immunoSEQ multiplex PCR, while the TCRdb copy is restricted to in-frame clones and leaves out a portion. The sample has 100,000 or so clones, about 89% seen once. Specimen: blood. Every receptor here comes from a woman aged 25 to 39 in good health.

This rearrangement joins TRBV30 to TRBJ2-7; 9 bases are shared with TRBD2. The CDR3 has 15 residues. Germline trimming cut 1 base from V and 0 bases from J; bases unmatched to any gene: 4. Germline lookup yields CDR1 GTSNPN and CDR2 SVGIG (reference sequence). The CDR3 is CAWSALAGPSYEQYF. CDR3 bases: TGTGCCTGGAGTGCACTAGCGGGCCCCTCCTACGAGCAGTACTTC.

CDR3 in DNA: TGTGCCAGCAGCTCGGGACGGAACTACGAGCAGTACTTC. Translated: CASSSGRNYEQYF. V gene TRBV7-2 combines with J gene TRBJ2-7, with D perhaps TRBD1 or TRBD2 (5 bases each). Per the germline V gene, CDR1 is SGHTA and CDR2 is FQGNSA. The V and J ends lost 4 bases and 3 bases respectively, with 10 bases between them. The CDR3 is 13 amino acids.

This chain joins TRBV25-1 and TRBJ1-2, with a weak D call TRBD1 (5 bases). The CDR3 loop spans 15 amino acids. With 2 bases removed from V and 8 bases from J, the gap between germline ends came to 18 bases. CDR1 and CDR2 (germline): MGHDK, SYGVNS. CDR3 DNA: TGTGCCAGCAGTGAAACCCAGGGCGGAGGAAGAGGCTACACCTTC. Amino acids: CASSETQGGGRGYTF.

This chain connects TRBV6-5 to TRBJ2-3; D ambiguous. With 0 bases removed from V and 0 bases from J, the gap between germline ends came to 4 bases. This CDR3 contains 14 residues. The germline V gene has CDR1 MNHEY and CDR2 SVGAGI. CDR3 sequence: CASSYSLSTDTQYF. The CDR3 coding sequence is TGTGCCAGCAGTTACTCACTGAGCACAGATACGCAGTATTTT.

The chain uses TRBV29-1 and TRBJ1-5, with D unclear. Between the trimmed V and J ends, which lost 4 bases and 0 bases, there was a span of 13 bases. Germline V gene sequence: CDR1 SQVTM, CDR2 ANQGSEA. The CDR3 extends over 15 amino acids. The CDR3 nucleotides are TGCAGCGTTGTTTCTCGGGGTTATAGCAATCAGCCCCAGCATTTT. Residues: CSVVSRGYSNQPQHF.

The CDR3 reads CAWSEGRGIRETQYF. CDR3 DNA sequence: TGTGCCTGGAGTGAGGGCCGAGGGATCCGGGAGACCCAGTACTTC. The J gene is TRBJ2-5, the V gene TRBV30, with TRBD2 as a possible D gene (5 bases). This CDR3 spans 15 amino acids. The V end was cut by 1 base, the J end by 5 bases, with 17 bases between. CDR1 is GTSNPN, CDR2 SVGIG, per germline (reference sequence).

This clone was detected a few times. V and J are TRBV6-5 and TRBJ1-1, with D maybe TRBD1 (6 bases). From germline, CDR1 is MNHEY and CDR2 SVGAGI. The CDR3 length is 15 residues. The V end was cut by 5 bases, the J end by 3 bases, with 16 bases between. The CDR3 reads CASSPASAGDTEAFF. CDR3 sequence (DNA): TGTGCCAGCAGTCCCGCTTCGGCAGGGGACACTGAAGCTTTCTTT.

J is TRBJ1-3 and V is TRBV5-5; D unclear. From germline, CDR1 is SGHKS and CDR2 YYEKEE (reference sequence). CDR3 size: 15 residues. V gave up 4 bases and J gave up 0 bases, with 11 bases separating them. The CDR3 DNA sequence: TGTGCCAGCAGCCCCGCATACCTCTCTGGAAACACCATATATTTT. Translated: CASSPAYLSGNTIYF.

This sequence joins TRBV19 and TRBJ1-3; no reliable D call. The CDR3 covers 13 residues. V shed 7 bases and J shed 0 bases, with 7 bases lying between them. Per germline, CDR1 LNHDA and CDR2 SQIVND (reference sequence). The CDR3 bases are TGTGCCAGTATATCGGGCTCTGGAAACACCATATATTTT. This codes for CASISGSGNTIYF.

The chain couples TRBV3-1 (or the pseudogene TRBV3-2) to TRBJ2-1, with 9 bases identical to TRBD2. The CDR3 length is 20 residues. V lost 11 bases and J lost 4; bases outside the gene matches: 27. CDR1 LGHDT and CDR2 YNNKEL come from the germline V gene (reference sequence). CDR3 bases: TGTGCCCCCCGCCCCCCGGGGGCCGGCGGGGGGGGATTCTTTTACAATGAGCAGTTCTTC. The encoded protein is CAPRPPGAGGGGFFYNEQFF.

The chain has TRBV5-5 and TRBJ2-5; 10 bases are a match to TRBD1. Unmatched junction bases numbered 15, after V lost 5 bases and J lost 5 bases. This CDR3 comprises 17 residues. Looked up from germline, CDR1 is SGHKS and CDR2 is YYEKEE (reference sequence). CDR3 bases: TGTGCCAGCAGACTAAGTGGGTTGGGACAGGGGCGTGAGACCCAGTACTTC. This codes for CASRLSGLGQGRETQYF.

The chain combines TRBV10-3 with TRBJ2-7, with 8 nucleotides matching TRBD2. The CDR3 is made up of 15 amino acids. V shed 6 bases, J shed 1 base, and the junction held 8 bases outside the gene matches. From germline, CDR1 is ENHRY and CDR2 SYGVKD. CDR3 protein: CAISPRTSLSYEQYF. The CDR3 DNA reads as TGTGCCATCAGCCCACGGACTAGCTTATCCTACGAGCAGTACTTC.

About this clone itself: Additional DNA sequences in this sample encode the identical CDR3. CDR3 sequence (DNA): TGTGCCAGCAGTGACAGGGGAAGCACAGATACGCAGTATTTT. Encoded protein: CASSDRGSTDTQYF. V and J are TRBV6-1 and TRBJ2-3; weak D call: TRBD1 (6 bases). Germline V gene lookup returns CDR1 MNHNS and CDR2 SASEGT. The germline V and J ends were trimmed by 3 bases and 0 bases, with 7 bases remaining between them. The CDR3 totals 14 residues.

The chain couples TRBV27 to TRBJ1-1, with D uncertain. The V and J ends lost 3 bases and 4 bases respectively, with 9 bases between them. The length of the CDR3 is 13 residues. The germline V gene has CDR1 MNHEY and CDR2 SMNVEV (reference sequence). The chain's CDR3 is CASSFSGFTEAFF. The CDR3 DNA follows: TGTGCCAGCAGTTTTTCTGGGTTCACTGAAGCTTTCTTT.

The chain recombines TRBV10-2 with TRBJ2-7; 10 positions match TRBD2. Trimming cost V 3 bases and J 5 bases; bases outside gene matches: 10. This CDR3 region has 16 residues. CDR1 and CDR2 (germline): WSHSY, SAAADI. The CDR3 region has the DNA TGCGCCAGCAGTGACCCTAGCGGGGGTACAGTAGACGAGCAGTACTTC. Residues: CASSDPSGGTVDEQYF.

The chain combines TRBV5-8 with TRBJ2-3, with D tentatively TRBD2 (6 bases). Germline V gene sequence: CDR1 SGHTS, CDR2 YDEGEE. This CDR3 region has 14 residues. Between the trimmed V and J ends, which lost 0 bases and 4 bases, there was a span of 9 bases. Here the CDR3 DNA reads TGTGCCAGCAGCTTGGAACCGGGGGCAGATACGCAGTATTTT. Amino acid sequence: CASSLEPGADTQYF.

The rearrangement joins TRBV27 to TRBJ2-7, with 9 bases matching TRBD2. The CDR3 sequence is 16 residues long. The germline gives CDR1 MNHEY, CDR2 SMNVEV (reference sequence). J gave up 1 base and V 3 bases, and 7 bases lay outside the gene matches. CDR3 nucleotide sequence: TGTGCCAGCAGTTTCTCCGGGACTAGCTCATCCTACGAGCAGTACTTC. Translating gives CASSFSGTSSSYEQYF.

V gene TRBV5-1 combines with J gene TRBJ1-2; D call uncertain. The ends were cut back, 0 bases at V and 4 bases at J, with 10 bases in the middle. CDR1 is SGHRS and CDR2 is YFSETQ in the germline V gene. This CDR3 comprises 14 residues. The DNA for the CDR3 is TGCGCCAGCAGCTTGGCCGGGGTACCCTATGGCTACACCTTC. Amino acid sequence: CASSLAGVPYGYTF.

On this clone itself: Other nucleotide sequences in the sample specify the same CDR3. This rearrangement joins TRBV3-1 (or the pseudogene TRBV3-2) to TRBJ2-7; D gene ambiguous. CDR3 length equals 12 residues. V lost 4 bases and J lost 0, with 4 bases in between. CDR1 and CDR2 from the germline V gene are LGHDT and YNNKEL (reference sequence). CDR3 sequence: CASSPSSYEQYF. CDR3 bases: TGTGCCAGCAGCCCGAGCTCCTACGAGCAGTACTTC.

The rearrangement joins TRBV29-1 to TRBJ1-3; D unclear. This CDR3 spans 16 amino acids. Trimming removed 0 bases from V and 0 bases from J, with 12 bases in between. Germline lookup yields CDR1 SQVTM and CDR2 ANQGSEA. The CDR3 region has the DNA TGCAGCGTTGAAGAGCAGACCGATTACTCTGGAAACACCATATATTTT. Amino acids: CSVEEQTDYSGNTIYF. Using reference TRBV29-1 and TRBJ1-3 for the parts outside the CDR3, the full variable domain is SAVISQKPSRDICQRGTSLTIQCQVDSQVTMMFWYRQQPGQSLTLIATANQGSEATYESGFVIDKFPISRPNLTFSTLTVSNMSPEDSSIYLCSVEEQTDYSGNTIYFGEGSWLTVV.

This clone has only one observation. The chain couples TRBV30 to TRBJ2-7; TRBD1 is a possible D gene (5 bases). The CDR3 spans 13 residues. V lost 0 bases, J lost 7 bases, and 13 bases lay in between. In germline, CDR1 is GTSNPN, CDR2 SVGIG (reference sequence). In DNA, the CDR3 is TGTGCCTGGAGTGTACCAGGAAAGGGGGAGCAGTACTTC. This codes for CAWSVPGKGEQYF.

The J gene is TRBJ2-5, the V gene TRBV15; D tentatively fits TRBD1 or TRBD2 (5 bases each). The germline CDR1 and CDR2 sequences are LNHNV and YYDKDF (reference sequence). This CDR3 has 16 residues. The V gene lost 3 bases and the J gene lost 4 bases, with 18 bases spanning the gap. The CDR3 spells CATSRRIGGYGETQYF. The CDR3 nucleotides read TGTGCCACCAGCAGGAGGATTGGGGGTTACGGAGAGACCCAGTACTTC.

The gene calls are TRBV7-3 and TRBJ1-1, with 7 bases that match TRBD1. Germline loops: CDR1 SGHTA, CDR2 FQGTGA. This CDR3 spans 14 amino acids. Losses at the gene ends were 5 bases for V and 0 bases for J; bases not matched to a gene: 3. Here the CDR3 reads CASSPGQMNTEAFF. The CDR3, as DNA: TGTGCCAGCAGCCCGGGACAGATGAACACTGAAGCTTTCTTT.

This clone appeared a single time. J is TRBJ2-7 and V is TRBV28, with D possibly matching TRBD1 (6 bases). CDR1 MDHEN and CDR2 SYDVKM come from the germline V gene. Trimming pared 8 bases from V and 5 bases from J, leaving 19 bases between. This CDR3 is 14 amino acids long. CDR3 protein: CASGLLQGVDEQYF. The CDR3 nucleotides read TGTGCCAGCGGTCTATTACAGGGTGTGGACGAGCAGTACTTC.

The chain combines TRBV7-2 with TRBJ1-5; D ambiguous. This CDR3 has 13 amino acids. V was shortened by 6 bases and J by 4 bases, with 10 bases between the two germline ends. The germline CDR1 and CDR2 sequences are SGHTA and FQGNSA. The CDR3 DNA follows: TGTGCCAGCAGTCTAGTCCGGAATCAGCCCCAGCATTTT. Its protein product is CASSLVRNQPQHF.

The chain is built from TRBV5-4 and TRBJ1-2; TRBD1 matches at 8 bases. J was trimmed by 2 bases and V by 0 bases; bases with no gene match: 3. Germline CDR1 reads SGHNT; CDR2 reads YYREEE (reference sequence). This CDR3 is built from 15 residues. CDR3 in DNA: TGTGCCAGCAGCTTGGATCAGGGGGCGAACTATGGCTACACCTTC. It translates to CASSLDQGANYGYTF.

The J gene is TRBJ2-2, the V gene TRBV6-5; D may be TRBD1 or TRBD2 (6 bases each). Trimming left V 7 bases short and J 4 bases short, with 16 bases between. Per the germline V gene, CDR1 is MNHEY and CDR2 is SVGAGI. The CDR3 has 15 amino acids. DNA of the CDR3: TGTGCCAGCACTTTGGGGGGCGCAGGCACCGGGGAGCTGTTTTTT. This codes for CASTLGGAGTGELFF.

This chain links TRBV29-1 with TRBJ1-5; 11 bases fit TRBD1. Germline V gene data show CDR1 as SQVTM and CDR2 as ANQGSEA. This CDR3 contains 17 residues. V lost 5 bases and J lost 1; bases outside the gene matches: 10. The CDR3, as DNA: TGCAGCGTTTCCGGGACAGGGGGTAAAAAAAGCAATCAGCCCCAGCATTTT. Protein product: CSVSGTGGKKSNQPQHF.

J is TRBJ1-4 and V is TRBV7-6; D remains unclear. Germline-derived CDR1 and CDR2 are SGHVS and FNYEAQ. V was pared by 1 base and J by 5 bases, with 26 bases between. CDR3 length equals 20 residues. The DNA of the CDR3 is TGTGCCAGCAGCTTAGAAGGAAACCGAACTCCGCTACCCCCCAATGAAAAACTGTTTTTT. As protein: CASSLEGNRTPLPPNEKLFF.

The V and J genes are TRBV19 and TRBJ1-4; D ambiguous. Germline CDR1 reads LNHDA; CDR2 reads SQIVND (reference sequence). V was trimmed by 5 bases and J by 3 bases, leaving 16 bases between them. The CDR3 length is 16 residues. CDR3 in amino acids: CASSADLGPANEKLFF. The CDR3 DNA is TGTGCCAGTAGTGCCGACCTCGGGCCGGCTAATGAAAAACTGTTTTTT.

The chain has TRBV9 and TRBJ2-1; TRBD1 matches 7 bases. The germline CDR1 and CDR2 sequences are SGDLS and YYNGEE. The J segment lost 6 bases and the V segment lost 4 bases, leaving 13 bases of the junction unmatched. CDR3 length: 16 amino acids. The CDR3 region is CASSQSGTVRSNEQFF. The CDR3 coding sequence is TGTGCCAGCAGCCAGTCCGGGACAGTGCGGTCCAATGAGCAGTTCTTC.